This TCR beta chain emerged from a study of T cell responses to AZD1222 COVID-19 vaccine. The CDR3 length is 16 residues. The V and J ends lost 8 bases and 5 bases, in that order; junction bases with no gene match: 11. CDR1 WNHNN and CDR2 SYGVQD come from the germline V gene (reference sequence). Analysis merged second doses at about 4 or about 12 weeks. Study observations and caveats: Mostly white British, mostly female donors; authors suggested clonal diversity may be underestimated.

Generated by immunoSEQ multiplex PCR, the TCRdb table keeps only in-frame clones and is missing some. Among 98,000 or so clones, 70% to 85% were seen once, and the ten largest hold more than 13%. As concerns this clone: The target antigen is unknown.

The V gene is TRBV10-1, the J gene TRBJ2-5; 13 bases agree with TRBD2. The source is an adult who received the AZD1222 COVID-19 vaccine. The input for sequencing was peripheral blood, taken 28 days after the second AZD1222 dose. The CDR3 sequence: CASYRTSGGCCETQYF. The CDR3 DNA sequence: TGCGCCAGCTACAGGACTAGCGGGGGATGTTGCGAGACCCAGTACTTC.